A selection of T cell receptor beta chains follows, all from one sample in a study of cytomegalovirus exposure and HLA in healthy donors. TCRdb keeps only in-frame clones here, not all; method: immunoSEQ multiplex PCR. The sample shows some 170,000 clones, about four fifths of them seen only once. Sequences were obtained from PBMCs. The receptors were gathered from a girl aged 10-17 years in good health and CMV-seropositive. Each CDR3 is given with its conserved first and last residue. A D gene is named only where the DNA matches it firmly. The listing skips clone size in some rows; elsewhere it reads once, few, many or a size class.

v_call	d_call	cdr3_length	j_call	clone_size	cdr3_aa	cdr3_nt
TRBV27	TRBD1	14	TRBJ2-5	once	CATASGQGIETQYF	TGTGCCACCGCGTCGGGACAGGGAATCGAGACCCAGTACTTC
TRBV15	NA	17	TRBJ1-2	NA	CATREPGSQEANYGYTF	TGTGCCACCAGGGAACCGGGATCTCAAGAAGCTAACTATGGCTACACCTTC
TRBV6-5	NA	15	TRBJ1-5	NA	CASRTDFYSNQPQHF	TGTGCCAGCAGAACGGACTTTTATAGCAATCAGCCCCAGCATTTT
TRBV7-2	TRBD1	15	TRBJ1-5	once	CVSSLVGQVGEPQHF	TGTGTCAGCAGCTTAGTGGGACAGGTCGGGGAGCCCCAGCATTTT
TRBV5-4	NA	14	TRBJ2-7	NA	CASSLAGPTGEQYF	TGTGCCAGCAGCTTGGCTGGACCCACAGGCGAGCAGTACTTC
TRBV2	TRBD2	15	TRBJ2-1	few	CASGSGTSGLDEQFF	TGTGCCAGCGGGTCCGGGACTAGCGGTCTGGATGAGCAGTTCTTC
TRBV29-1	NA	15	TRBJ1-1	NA	CSVEAEGGVGTEAFF	TGCAGCGTTGAAGCAGAGGGGGGGGTGGGCACTGAAGCTTTCTTT
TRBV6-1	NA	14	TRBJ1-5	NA	CASSVRGSNQPQHF	TGTGCCAGCAGTGTACGAGGTAGCAATCAGCCCCAGCATTTT
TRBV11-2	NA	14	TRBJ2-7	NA	CASSLVSNTYEQYF	TGTGCCAGCAGCTTAGTTAGCAACACCTACGAGCAGTACTTC
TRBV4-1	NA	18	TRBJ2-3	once	CASSQVMAADSDTDTQYF	TGCGCCAGCAGCCAAGTAATGGCTGCGGACTCCGACACAGATACGCAGTATTTT
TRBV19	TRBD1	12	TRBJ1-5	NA	CATKQGDQPQHF	TGTGCCACAAAACAGGGGGATCAGCCCCAGCATTTT
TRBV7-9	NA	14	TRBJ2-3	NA	CASSLDNPTDTQYF	TGTGCCAGCAGCTTAGACAACCCCACAGATACGCAGTATTTT
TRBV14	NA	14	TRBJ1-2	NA	CASSQVSGVVGYTF	TGTGCCAGCAGCCAAGTATCCGGGGTGGTTGGCTACACCTTC
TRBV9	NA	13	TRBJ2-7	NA	CASSPDPTYEQYF	TGTGCCAGCAGCCCAGATCCCACCTACGAGCAGTACTTC
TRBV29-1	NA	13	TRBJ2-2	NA	CSVTGLITGELFF	TGCAGCGTCACAGGGCTCATCACCGGGGAGCTGTTTTTT
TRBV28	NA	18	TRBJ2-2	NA	CASSFGSRGGSNTGELFF	TGTGCCAGCAGTTTCGGCTCCCGAGGGGGTTCGAACACCGGGGAGCTGTTTTTT
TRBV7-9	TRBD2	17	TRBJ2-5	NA	CASSLALTSGGQETQYF	TGTGCCAGCAGCTTAGCGCTAACTAGCGGGGGCCAAGAGACCCAGTACTTC
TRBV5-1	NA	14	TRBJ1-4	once	CASSLAQDNEKLFF	TGCGCCAGCAGCTTGGCCCAGGATAATGAAAAACTGTTTTTT
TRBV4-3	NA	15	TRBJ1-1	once	CASSQDMRVLVGAFF	TGCGCCAGCAGCCAAGATATGCGGGTCCTCGTTGGGGCTTTCTTT
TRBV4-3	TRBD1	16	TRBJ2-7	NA	CASSQSGTGEAYEQYF	TGCGCCAGCAGCCAATCCGGGACAGGGGAGGCCTACGAGCAGTACTTC
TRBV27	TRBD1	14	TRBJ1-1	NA	CASSATGGWTEAFF	TGTGCCAGCAGTGCAACAGGGGGCTGGACTGAAGCTTTCTTT
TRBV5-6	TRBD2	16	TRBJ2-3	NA	CASSLRGGGRADTQYF	TGTGCCAGCAGCTTGCGGGGGGGCGGTAGGGCAGATACGCAGTATTTT
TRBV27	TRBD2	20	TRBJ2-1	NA	CASSPRGGLAGVSSYNEQFF	TGTGCCAGCAGTCCGCGCGGGGGACTAGCGGGAGTAAGCTCCTACAATGAGCAGTTCTTC
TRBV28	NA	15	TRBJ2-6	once	CASRLPGAGANVLTF	TGTGCCAGCAGACTACCAGGGGCTGGGGCCAACGTCCTGACTTTC
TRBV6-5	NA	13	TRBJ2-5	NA	CASSYGAAETQYF	TGTGCCAGCAGTTACGGAGCGGCAGAGACCCAGTACTTC
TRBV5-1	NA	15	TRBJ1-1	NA	CASTSGGLANTEAFF	TGCGCCAGCACGTCCGGGGGGCTGGCGAACACTGAAGCTTTCTTT
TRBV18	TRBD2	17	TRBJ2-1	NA	CASSPKAGGTQYNEQFF	TGTGCCAGCTCACCAAAAGCGGGAGGGACTCAGTACAATGAGCAGTTCTTC
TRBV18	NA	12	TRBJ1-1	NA	CASSRQGAEAFF	TGTGCCAGCTCACGACAAGGGGCTGAAGCTTTCTTT
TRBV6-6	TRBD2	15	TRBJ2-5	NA	CASRRLAGLQETQYF	TGTGCCAGCAGAAGACTAGCGGGGCTACAAGAGACCCAGTACTTC
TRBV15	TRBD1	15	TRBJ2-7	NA	CATSSEGTGSFRQYF	TGTGCCACCAGCAGCGAGGGGACAGGAAGTTTCCGGCAGTACTTC
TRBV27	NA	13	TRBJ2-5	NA	CASSAPPGETQYF	TGTGCCAGCAGTGCTCCCCCGGGAGAGACCCAGTACTTC
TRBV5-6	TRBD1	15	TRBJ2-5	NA	CASSQPGTGGETQYF	TGTGCCAGCAGCCAGCCCGGGACAGGGGGAGAGACCCAGTACTTC
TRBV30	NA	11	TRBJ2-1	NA	CAWSFSVEQFF	TGTGCCTGGAGCTTTAGCGTTGAGCAGTTCTTC
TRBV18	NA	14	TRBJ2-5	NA	CASSPPSRANTQYF	TGTGCCAGCTCACCACCGAGTCGTGCAAATACCCAGTACTTC
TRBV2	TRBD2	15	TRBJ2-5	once	CASSEISGRGETQYF	TGTGCCAGCAGTGAAATTAGCGGGAGAGGGGAGACCCAGTACTTC
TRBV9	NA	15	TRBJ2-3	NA	CASSVTPAPTDTQYF	TGTGCCAGCAGCGTTACACCCGCCCCCACAGATACGCAGTATTTT
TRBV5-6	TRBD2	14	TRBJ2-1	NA	CASSLVRGEGEQFF	TGTGCCAGCAGCTTGGTTCGGGGGGAGGGTGAGCAGTTCTTC
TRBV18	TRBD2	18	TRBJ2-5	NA	CASSPRAFSGSTQETQYF	TGTGCCAGCTCACCACGGGCGTTCAGCGGGAGCACCCAAGAGACCCAGTACTTC
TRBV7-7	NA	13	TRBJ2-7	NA	CASSSGYSYEQYF	TGTGCTAGCAGCTCAGGGTACTCCTACGAGCAGTACTTC
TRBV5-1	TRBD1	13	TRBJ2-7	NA	CASSLDRSDEQYF	TGCGCCAGCAGTTTGGACAGGAGTGACGAGCAGTACTTC
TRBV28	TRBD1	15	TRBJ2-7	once	CASSPERRGIYEQYF	TGTGCCAGCAGTCCCGAACGCAGGGGGATCTACGAGCAGTACTTC
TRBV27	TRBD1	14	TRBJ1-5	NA	CASRGTGEWQPQHF	TGTGCCAGCAGAGGGACAGGGGAATGGCAGCCCCAGCATTTT
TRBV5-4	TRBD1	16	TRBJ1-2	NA	CASSPLQGPTNYGYTF	TGTGCCAGCAGCCCGCTACAGGGGCCCACTAACTATGGCTACACCTTC
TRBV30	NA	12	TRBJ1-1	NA	CAWRGGHTEAFF	TGTGCCTGGAGAGGCGGGCACACTGAAGCTTTCTTT
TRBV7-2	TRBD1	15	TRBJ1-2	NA	CASSLRSGGNYGYTF	TGTGCCAGCAGCTTAAGGTCAGGGGGGAACTATGGCTACACCTTC
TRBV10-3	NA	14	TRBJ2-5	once	CAISEGIRGETQYF	TGTGCCATCAGTGAGGGGATACGCGGGGAGACCCAGTACTTC
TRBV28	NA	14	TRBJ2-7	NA	CASSPLRGPYEQYF	TGTGCCAGCAGTCCCCTACGAGGGCCGTACGAGCAGTACTTC
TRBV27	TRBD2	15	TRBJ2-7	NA	CASRRTSGESYEQYF	TGTGCCAGCAGACGGACTAGCGGGGAATCCTACGAGCAGTACTTC
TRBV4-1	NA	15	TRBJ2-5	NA	CASSQDPGDGETQYF	TGCGCCAGCAGCCAAGATCCCGGGGATGGGGAGACCCAGTACTTC
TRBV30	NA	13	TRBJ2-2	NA	CAWSVRVAGELFF	TGTGCCTGGAGTGTACGGGTAGCCGGGGAGCTGTTTTTT
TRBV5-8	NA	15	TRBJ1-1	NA	CASSLEYSRNTEAFF	TGTGCCAGCAGCTTGGAGTACAGCAGGAACACTGAAGCTTTCTTT
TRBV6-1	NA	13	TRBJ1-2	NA	CASTEAASGGYTF	TGTGCCAGCACCGAGGCGGCCAGTGGGGGCTACACCTTC
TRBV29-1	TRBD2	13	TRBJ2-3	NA	CSVRFGGKDTQYF	TGCAGCGTGCGCTTCGGGGGGAAAGATACGCAGTATTTT
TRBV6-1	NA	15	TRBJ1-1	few	CASSEAGSGMTEAFF	TGTGCCAGCAGTGAAGCGGGAAGCGGGATGACTGAAGCTTTCTTT
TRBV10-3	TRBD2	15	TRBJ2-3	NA	CAIRGTSGNTDTQYF	TGTGCCATCAGGGGGACTAGCGGGAACACAGATACGCAGTATTTT